The clone carrying this TCR beta chain was observed a single time. Using immunoSEQ multiplex PCR, the repertoire was profiled, and TCRdb retains in-frame clones only, with some absent. The data hold tens of thousands of clones, with around 94% observed a single time. The sample comes from a study of PD-1 blockade in classical Hodgkin lymphoma. Time point given: cycle 4 day 1 (C4D1), after more than 5 weeks of nivolumab. Relapse was seen in all patients after autologous stem cell transplantation, and brentuximab vedotin exposure was variable. Trimming cost V 0 bases and J 4 bases, with 7 bases left between them. The CDR3 totals 13 residues. Germline V lookup: CDR1 SGHDN, CDR2 FVKESK.

Sequenced material: peripheral blood mononuclear cells (PBMCs), taken before the fourth cycle of nivolumab. The TCR sequence derives from a human donor with classical Hodgkin lymphoma. The rearrangement joins TRBV14 to TRBJ2-7; D gene unclear. This CDR3 reads CASSQEDGYEQYF. CDR3 nucleotides: TGTGCCAGCAGCCAAGAAGACGGATACGAGCAGTACTTC.